This is a list of T cell receptor beta chains from one sample in a study of blood T cells in healthy people across ages. TCRdb analysed the 5' RACE reads with MiXCR anew, one entry per CDR3 protein. The sample has around 2 million distinct CDR3 sequences, roughly two fifths seen once. The specimen sequenced was blood. These receptors were obtained from a human donor in good health. Each CDR3 is given with its conserved first and last residue. The D gene is left open where the match is weak. Size is omitted from some rows. Given values are once, few, many or a class for expanded clones.

NA,few,TRBJ1-4,TRBV29-1,TGCAGCGTTTTGCTACAGGGATATCGCGAAAAACTGTTTTTT,CSVLLQGYREKLFF
NA,few,TRBJ2-1,TRBV10-3,TGTGCCTCACAGGGGGGGGAATTTGAGCAGTTCTTC,CASQGGEFEQFF
NA,NA,TRBJ2-7,TRBV12-3/TRBV12-4,TGTGCCAGCAGTTTTGGCCACGCCGAATACGAGCAGTACTTC,CASSFGHAEYEQYF
TRBD1,NA,TRBJ1-4,TRBV6-6,TGTGCCAGCAGTTACGAGGGGGCTGACGAAAAACTGTTTTTT,CASSYEGADEKLFF
NA,NA,TRBJ1-2,TRBV20-1,TGCAGTGCTGCCCCGTCGGGGAGGGCTAACTATGGCTACACCTTC,CSAAPSGRANYGYTF
TRBD2,NA,TRBJ2-3,TRBV24-1,TGTGCCACCAGTGATTTCAGCGGGGGTTCCACAGATACGCGGTATTTT,CATSDFSGGSTDTRYF
NA,NA,TRBJ2-5,TRBV28,TGTGCCAGCAGTTCGGGGGATCTGGGAGAGACCCAGTACTTC,CASSSGDLGETQYF
NA,NA,TRBJ1-2,TRBV7-9,TGTGCCAGCAGCATAAGGGGAGGGTTTTCTAACTATGGCTACACCTTC,CASSIRGGFSNYGYTF
TRBD2,once,TRBJ2-3,TRBV7-2,TGTGCCAGCAGCTCCCAGACTAGCGGGGGGAGTACAGATACGCAGTATTTT,CASSSQTSGGSTDTQYF
NA,NA,TRBJ2-5,TRBV5-1,TGCGCCAGCAGCTATCGACAGGCGGAGACCCAGTACTTC,CASSYRQAETQYF
NA,NA,TRBJ2-3,TRBV10-3,TGTGCCATCCTTGACCCGGGGGGCCCCCCAGATACGCAGTATTTT,CAILDPGGPPDTQYF
TRBD1,NA,TRBJ1-2,TRBV20-1,TGCAGTGCTAGAGCGCCCGGGACAGGGAGTTTCTATGGCTACACCTTC,CSARAPGTGSFYGYTF
NA,NA,TRBJ2-5,TRBV9,TGTGCCAGCAGCGTAGCATCAGACTTTAACCAAGAGACCCAGTACTTC,CASSVASDFNQETQYF
NA,NA,TRBJ1-1,TRBV5-1,TGCGCCAGCAGCACCGTGGGGGAGAACACTGAAGCTTTCTTT,CASSTVGENTEAFF
NA,few,TRBJ1-2,TRBV7-9,TGTGCCAGCAGCTTAGATTCGGCAGGGAGTGGCTACACCTTC,CASSLDSAGSGYTF
NA,NA,TRBJ1-2,TRBV6-4,TGTGCCAGCAGTGACTCGTCAGGGCAGGGGTATGGCTACACCTTC,CASSDSSGQGYGYTF
NA,NA,TRBJ2-7,TRBV20-1,TGCAGTGCTCGTTCAAGGAGAACGGGGAATACGGACGAGCAGTACTTC,CSARSRRTGNTDEQYF
NA,NA,TRBJ2-7,TRBV7-9,TGTGCCAGCAGCCCTATTGACACCTACGAGCAGTACTTC,CASSPIDTYEQYF
TRBD2,few,TRBJ2-3,TRBV29-1,TGCAGCTTCACCGGACTAGCGGGAGATACGCAGTATTTT,CSFTGLAGDTQYF
NA,few,TRBJ1-2,TRBV28,TGTGCCAGCAGTTTAAGGTCCAGCGGTGGCTACACCTTC,CASSLRSSGGYTF
NA,many,TRBJ2-3,TRBV6-2/TRBV6-3,TGTGCCAGCAGCTCTACTGACGTCACAGATACGCAGTATTTT,CASSSTDVTDTQYF
NA,NA,TRBJ1-6,TRBV28,TGTGCCAGCAGTTCCCCCGGGGGCCCAGGCTCCCATAATTCACCCCTCCACTTT,CASSSPGGPGSHNSPLHF
NA,NA,TRBJ2-7,TRBV2,TGTGCCAGCAGTGACCCCGGCGGCATAAGCTTCTACGAGCAGTACTTC,CASSDPGGISFYEQYF